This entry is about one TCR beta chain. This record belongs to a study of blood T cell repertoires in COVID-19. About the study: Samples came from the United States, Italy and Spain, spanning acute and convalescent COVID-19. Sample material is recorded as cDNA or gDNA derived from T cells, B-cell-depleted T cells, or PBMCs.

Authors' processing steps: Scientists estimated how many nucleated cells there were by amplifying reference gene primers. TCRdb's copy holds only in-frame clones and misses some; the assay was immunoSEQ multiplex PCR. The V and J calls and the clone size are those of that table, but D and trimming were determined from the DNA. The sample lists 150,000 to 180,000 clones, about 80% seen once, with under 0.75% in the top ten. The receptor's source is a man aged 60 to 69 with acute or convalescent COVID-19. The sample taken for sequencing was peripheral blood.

The CDR3 nucleotides read TGTGCCAGCAGCTTAGCAGCGGCAGCCTACGAGCAGTACTTC. This translates into CASSLAAAAYEQYF. The chain recombines TRBV7-2 with TRBJ2-7, with a possible D match to TRBD2 (5 bases). From germline, CDR1 is SGHTA and CDR2 FQGNSA. V lost 0 bases, J lost 2 bases, and 8 bases lay in between. The CDR3 loop spans 14 amino acids.